This T cell receptor beta chain was obtained from a study of blood T cell repertoires in COVID-19. As for the study in general: Sites across the United States, Italy and Spain contributed samples from acute and convalescent COVID-19. PBMCs, B-cell-depleted T cells, or T cells were the source of the cDNA or gDNA that made up the material.

CDR3 length: 16 amino acids. CDR1 SGHRS and CDR2 YFSETQ come from the germline V gene. V trimming: 2 bases; J trimming: 5 bases; junction bases outside the gene matches: 8. Original analysis: By means of reference gene primer amplification, nucleated cell counts were estimated. TCRdb keeps only in-frame clones here, not all; method: immunoSEQ multiplex PCR. For V, J and clone size, that table is used; D and trimming come from the DNA. The profile covers about 130,000 clones, with about 87% appearing a single time and 9% to 12% taken by the ten largest. The sample taken for sequencing was peripheral blood. The receptor comes from a man aged 50 to 59 with acute or convalescent COVID-19. This rearrangement joins TRBV5-1 to TRBJ2-2; 8 nucleotides agree with TRBD1. The CDR3 DNA reads TGCGCCAGCAGCTTACAGGGGGTCGGTCATACCGGGGAGCTGTTTTTT. This encodes CASSLQGVGHTGELFF.